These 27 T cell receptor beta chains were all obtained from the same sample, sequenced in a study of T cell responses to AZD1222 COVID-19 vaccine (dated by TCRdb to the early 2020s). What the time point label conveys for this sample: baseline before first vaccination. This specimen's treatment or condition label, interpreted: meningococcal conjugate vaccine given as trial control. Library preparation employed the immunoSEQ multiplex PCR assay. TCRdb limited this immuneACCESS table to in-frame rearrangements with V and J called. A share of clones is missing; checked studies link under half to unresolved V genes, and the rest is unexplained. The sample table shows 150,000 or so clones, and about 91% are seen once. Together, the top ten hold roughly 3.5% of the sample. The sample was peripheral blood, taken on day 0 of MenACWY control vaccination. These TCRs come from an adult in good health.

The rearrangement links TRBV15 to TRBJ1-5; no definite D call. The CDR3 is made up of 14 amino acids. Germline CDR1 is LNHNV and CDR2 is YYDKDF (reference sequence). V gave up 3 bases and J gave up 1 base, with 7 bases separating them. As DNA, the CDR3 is TGTGCCACCAGCAGGGGAGGGAGCAATCAGCCCCAGCATTTT. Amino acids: CATSRGGSNQPQHF.

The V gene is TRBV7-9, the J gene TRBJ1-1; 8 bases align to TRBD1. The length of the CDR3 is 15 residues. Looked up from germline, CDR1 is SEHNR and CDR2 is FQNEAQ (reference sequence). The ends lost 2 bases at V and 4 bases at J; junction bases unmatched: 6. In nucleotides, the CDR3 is TGTGCCAGCAGCTTAACCGGACAGGGTGGCACTGAAGCTTTCTTT. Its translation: CASSLTGQGGTEAFF.

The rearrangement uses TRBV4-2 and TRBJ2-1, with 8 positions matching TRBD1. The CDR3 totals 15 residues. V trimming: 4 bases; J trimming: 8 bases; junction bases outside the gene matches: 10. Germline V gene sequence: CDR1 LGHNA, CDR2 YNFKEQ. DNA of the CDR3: TGTGCCAGCAGCCTTAATCAGGGGGCTGGGGATGAGCAGTTCTTC. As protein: CASSLNQGAGDEQFF.

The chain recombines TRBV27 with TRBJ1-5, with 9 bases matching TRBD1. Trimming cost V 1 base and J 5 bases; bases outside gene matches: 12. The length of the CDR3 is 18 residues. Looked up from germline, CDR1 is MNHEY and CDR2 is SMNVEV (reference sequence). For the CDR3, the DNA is TGTGCCAGCAGTTTATTCCCTCCGGGACAGGGCAGAGATCAGCCCCAGCATTTT. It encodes CASSLFPPGQGRDQPQHF.

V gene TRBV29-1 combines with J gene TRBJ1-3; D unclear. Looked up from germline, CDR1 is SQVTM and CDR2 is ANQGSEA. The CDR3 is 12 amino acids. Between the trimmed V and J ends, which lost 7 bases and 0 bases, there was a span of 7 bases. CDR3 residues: CSAFNSGNTIYF. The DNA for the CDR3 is TGCAGCGCTTTCAACTCTGGAAACACCATATATTTT. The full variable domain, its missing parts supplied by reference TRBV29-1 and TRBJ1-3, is SAVISQKPSRDICQRGTSLTIQCQVDSQVTMMFWYRQQPGQSLTLIATANQGSEATYESGFVIDKFPISRPNLTFSTLTVSNMSPEDSSIYLCSAFNSGNTIYFGEGSWLTVV.

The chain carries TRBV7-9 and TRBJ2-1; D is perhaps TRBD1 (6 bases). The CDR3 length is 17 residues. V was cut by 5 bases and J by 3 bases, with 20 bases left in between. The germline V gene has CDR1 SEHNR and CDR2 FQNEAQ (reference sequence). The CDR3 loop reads CASSTRTAGTNYNEQFF. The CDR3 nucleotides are TGTGCCAGCAGCACCCGGACAGCCGGGACCAACTACAATGAGCAGTTCTTC.

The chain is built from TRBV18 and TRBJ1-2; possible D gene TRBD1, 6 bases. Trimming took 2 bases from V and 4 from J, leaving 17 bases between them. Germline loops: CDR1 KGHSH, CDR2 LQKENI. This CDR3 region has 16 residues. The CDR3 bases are TGTGCCAGCTCACCAGGCAGGGGCGACTTGGGCTATGGCTACACCTTC. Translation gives CASSPGRGDLGYGYTF.

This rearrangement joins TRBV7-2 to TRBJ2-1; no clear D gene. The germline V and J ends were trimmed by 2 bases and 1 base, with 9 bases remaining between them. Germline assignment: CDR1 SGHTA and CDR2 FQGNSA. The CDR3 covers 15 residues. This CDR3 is CASSLRSGSYNEQFF. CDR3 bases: TGTGCCAGCAGCTTAAGATCTGGGTCCTACAATGAGCAGTTCTTC.

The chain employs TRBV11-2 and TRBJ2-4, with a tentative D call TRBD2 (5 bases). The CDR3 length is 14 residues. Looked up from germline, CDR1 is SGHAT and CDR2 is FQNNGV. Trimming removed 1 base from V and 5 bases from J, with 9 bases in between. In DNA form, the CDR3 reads TGTGCCAGCAGCTTAGTACTAGGCGAAAACATTCAGTACTTC. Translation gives CASSLVLGENIQYF.

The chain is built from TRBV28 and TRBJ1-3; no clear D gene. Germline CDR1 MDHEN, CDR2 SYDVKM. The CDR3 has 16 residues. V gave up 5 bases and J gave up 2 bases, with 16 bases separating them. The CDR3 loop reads CASSPPVGTAGNTIYF. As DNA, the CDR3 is TGTGCCAGCAGTCCGCCCGTAGGTACAGCTGGAAACACCATATATTTT.

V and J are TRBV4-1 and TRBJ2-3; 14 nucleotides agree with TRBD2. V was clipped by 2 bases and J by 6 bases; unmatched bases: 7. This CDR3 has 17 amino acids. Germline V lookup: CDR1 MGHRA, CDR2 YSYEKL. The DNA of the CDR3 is TGCGCCAGCAGCCAAACCGGGACTAGCGGGGGACAGGATACGCAGTATTTT. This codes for CASSQTGTSGGQDTQYF.

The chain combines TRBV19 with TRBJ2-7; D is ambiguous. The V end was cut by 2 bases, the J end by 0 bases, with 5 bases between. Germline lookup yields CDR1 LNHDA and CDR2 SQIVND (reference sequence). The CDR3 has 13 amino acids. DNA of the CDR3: TGTGCCAGTAGTATAACGGTCTCCTACGAGCAGTACTTC. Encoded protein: CASSITVSYEQYF.

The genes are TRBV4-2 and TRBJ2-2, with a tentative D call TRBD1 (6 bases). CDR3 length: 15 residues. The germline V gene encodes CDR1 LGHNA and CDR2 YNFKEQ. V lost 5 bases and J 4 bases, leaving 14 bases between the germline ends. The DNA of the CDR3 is TGTGCCAGCAGCGAGGGGGTAGGGCTCACCGGGGAGCTGTTTTTT. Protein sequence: CASSEGVGLTGELFF.

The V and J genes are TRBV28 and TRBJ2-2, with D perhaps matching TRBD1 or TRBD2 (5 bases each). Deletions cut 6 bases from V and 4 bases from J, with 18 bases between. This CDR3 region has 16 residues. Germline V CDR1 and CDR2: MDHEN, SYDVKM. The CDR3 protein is CASSPLGADRTGELFF. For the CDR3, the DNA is TGTGCCAGCAGCCCCCTCGGGGCAGACCGCACCGGGGAGCTGTTTTTT.

The CDR3 nucleotides read TGTGCCAGCAGCCTGGGGGGGTCCGAGACCCAGTACTTC. It specifies CASSLGGSETQYF. This chain links TRBV5-5 with TRBJ2-5, with 7 bases identical to TRBD2. Germline CDR1 is SGHKS and CDR2 is YYEKEE (reference sequence). This CDR3 comprises 13 residues. J was trimmed by 5 bases and V by 4 bases; bases with no gene match: 5.

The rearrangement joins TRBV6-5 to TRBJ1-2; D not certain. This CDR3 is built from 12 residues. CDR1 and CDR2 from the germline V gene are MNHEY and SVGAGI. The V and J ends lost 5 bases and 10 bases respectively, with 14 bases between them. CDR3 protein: CASSSKMVDYTF. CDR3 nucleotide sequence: TGTGCCAGCAGTAGTAAGATGGTAGACTACACCTTC.

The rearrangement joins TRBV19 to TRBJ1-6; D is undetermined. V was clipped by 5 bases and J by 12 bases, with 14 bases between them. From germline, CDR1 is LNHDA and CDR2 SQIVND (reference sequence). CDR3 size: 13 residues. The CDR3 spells CASSDRRGLPLHF. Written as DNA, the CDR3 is TGTGCCAGTAGTGACCGTCGGGGTTTACCCCTCCACTTT.

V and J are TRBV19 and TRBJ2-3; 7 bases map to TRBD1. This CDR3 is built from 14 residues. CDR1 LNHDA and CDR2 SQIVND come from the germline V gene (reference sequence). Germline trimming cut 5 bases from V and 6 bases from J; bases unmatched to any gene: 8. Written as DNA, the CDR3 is TGTGCCAGTAGTCCGTGGACAGGTCTGGATACGCAGTATTTT. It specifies CASSPWTGLDTQYF.

This CDR3 reads CASNPLANTEAFF. CDR3 in DNA: TGTGCCAGCAACCCACTCGCGAACACTGAAGCTTTCTTT. The chain couples TRBV7-2 to TRBJ1-1; no reliable D call. Between the trimmed V and J ends, which lost 7 bases and 1 base, there was a span of 10 bases. The CDR3 sequence is 13 residues long. CDR1 and CDR2 from the germline V gene are SGHTA and FQGNSA.

CDR3: CASSSTVPLMNTEAFF. In nucleotides, the CDR3 is TGTGCCAGCAGTTCGACAGTTCCCCTCATGAACACTGAAGCTTTCTTT. This chain joins TRBV2 and TRBJ1-1, with D possibly matching TRBD1 (5 bases). The germline V gene encodes CDR1 SNHLY and CDR2 FYNNEI. The CDR3 is made up of 16 amino acids. The V end lost 5 bases, the J end lost 0 bases, and 16 bases lay between the germline ends.

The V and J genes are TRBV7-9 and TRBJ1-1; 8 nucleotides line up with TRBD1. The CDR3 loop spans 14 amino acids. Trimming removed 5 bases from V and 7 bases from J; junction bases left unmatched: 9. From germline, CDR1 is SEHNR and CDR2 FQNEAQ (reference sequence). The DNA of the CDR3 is TGTGCCAGCAGCCTCGCAGGGGGCGCGCATGAAGCTTTCTTT. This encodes CASSLAGGAHEAFF.

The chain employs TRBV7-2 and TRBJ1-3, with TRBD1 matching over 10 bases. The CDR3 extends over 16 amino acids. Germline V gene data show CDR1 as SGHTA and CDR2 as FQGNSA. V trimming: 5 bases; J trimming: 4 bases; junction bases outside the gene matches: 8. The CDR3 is CASSTRGQGVGNTIYF. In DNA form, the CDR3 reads TGTGCCAGCAGCACACGAGGACAGGGGGTCGGAAACACCATATATTTT.

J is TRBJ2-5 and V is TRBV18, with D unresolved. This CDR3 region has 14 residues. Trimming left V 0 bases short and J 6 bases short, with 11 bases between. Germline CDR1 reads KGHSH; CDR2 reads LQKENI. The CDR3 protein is CASSPPAGRKTQYF. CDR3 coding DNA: TGTGCCAGCTCACCACCAGCAGGTCGAAAGACCCAGTACTTC.

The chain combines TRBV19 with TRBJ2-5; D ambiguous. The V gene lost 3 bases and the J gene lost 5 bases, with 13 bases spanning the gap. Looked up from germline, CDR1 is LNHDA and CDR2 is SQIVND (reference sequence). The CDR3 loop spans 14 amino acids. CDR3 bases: TGTGCCAGTAGTATCGCGACGGTAGGGGAGACCCAGTACTTC. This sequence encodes CASSIATVGETQYF.

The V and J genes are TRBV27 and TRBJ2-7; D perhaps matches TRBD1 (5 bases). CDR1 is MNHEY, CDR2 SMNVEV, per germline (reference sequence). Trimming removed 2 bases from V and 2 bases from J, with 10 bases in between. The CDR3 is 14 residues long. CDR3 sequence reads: CASSLKPGPYEQYF. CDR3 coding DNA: TGTGCCAGCAGTTTAAAGCCAGGGCCCTACGAGCAGTACTTC.

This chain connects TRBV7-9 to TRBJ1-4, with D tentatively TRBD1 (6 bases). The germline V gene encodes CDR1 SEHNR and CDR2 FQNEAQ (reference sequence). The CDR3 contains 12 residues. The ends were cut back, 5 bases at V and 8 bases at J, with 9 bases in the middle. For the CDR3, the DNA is TGTGCCAGCAGCGTGACAGGCGAAAAACTGTTTTTT. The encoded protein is CASSVTGEKLFF.

CDR3 coding DNA: TGTGCCAGTCTAGCGGAGAGGAACACCGGGGAGCTGTTTTTT. Translated, it gives CASLAERNTGELFF. The J gene is TRBJ2-2, the V gene TRBV2; 7 bases line up with TRBD2. V shed 9 bases and J 1 base; nucleotides not matched to a gene: 5. CDR3 size: 14 residues. Germline assignment: CDR1 SNHLY and CDR2 FYNNEI.